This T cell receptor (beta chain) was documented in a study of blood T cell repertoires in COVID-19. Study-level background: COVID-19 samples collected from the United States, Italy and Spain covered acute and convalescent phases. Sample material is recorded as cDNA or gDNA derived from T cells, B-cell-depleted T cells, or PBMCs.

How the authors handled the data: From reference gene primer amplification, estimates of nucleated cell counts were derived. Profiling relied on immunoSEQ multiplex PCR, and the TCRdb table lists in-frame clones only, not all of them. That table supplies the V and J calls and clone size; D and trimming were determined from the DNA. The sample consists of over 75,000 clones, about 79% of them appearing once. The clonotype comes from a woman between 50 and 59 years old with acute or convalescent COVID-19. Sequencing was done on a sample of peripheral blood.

This CDR3 reads CASSLERGGKNEQFF. The CDR3 DNA is TGTGCCAGCAGCTTAGAACGGGGGGGCAAGAATGAGCAGTTCTTC. The rearrangement uses TRBV7-2 and TRBJ2-1, with 8 bases identical to TRBD2. Germline CDR1 SGHTA, CDR2 FQGNSA. Germline trimming cut 1 base from V and 7 bases from J; bases unmatched to any gene: 6. The CDR3 loop spans 15 amino acids.